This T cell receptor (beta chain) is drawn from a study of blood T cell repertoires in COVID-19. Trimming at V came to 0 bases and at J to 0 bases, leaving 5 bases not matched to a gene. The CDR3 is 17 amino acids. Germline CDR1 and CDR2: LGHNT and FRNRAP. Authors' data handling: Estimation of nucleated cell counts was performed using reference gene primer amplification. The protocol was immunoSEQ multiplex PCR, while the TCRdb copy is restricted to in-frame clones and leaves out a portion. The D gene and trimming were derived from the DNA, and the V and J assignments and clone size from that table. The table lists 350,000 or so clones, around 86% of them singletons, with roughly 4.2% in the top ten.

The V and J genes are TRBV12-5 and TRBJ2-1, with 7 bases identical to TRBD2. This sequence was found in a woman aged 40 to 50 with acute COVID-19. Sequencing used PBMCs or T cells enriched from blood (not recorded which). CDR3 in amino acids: CASGLVLAGDSYNEQFF. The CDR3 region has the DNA TGTGCTAGTGGTTTGGTTCTGGCGGGAGACTCCTACAATGAGCAGTTCTTC. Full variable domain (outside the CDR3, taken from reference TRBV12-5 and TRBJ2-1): DARVTQTPRHKVTEMGQEVTMRCQPILGHNTVFWYRQTMMQGLELLAYFRNRAPLDDSGMPKDRFSAEMPDATLATLKIQPSEPRDSAVYFCASGLVLAGDSYNEQFFGPGTRLTVL.